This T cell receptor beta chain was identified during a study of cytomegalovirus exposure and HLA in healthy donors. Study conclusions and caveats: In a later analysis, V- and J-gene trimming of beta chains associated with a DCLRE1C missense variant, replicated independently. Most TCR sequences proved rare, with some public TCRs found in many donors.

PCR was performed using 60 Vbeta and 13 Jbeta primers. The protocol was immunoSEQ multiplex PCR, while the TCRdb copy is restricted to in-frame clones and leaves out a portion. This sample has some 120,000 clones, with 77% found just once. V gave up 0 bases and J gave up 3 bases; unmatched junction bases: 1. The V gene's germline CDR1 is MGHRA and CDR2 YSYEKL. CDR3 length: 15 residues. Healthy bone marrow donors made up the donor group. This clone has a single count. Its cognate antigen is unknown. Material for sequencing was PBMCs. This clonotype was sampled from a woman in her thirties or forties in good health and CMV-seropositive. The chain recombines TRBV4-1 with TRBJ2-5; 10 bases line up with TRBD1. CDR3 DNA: TGCGCCAGCAGCCAAGATGGGACAGGGGAAGAGACCCAGTACTTC. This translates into CASSQDGTGEETQYF.